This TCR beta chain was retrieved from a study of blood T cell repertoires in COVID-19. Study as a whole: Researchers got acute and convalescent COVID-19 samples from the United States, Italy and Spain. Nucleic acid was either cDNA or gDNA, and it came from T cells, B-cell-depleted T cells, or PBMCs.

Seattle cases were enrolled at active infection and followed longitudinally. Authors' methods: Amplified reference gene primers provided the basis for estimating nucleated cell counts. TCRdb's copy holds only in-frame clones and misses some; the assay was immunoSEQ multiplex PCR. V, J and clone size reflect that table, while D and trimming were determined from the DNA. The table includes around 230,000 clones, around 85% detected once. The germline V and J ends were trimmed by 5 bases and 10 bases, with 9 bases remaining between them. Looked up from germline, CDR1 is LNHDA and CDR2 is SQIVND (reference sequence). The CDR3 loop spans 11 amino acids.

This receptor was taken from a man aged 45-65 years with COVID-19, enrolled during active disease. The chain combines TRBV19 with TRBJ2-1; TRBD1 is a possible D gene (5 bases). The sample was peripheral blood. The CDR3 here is CASSSREEQFF. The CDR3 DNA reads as TGTGCCAGTAGTTCCAGGGAAGAGCAGTTCTTC.